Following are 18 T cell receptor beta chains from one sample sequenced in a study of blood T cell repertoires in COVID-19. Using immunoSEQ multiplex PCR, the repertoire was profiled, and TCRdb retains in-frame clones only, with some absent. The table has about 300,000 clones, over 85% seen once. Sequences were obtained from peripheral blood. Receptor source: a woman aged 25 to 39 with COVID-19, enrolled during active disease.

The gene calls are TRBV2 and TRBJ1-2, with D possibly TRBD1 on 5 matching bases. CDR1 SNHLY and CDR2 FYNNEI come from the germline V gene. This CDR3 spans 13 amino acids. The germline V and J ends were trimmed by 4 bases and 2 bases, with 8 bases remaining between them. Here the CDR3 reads CASSVGGNYGYTF. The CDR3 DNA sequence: TGTGCCAGCAGTGTTGGGGGGAACTATGGCTACACCTTC. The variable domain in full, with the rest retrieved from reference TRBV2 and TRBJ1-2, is EPEVTQTPSHQVTQMGQEVILRCVPISNHLYFYWYRQILGQKVEFLVSFYNNEISEKSEIFDDQFSVERPDGSNFTLKIRSTKLEDSAMYFCASSVGGNYGYTFGSGTRLTVV.

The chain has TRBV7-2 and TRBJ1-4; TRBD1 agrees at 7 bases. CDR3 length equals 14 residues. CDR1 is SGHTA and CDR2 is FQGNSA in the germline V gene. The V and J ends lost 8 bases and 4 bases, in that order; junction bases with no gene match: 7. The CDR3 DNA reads TGTGCCAGCGGAGACAGGGTCGGTAATGAAAAACTGTTTTTT. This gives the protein CASGDRVGNEKLFF.

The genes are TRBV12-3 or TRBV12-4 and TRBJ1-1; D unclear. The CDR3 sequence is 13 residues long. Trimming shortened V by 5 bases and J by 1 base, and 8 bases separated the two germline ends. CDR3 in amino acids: CASSAGWNTEAFF. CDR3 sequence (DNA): TGTGCCAGCAGTGCAGGATGGAACACTGAAGCTTTCTTT.

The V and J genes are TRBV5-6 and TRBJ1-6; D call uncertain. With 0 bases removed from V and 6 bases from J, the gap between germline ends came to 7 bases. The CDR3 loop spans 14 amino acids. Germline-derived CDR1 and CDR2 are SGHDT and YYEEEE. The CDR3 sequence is CASSLAQVNSPLHF. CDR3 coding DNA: TGTGCCAGCAGCTTGGCCCAGGTTAATTCACCCCTCCACTTT. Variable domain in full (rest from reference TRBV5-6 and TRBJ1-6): DAGVTQSPTHLIKTRGQQVTLRCSPKSGHDTVSWYQQALGQGPQFIFQYYEEEERQRGNFPDRFSGHQFPNYSSELNVNALLLGDSALYLCASSLAQVNSPLHFGNGTRLTVT.

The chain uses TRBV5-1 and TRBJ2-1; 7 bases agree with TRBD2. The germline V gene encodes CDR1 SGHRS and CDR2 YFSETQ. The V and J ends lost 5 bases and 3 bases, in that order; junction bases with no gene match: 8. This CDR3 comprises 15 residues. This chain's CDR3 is CASRPGLVHYNEQFF. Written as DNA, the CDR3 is TGCGCCAGCAGACCCGGACTAGTCCACTACAATGAGCAGTTCTTC.

This CDR3 reads CASIAQGPTYGYTF. CDR3 coding DNA: TGTGCCAGCATCGCACAGGGGCCTACCTATGGCTACACCTTC. The V gene is TRBV2, the J gene TRBJ1-2; 7 bases are a match to TRBD1. With V trimmed by 7 bases and J by 4 bases, 9 bases remained unmatched. The germline CDR1 and CDR2 sequences are SNHLY and FYNNEI. This CDR3 has 14 amino acids.

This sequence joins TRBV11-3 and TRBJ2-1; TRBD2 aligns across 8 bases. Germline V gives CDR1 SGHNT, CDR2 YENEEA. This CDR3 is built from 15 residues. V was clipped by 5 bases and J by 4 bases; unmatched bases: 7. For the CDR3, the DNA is TGTGCCAGCAGCCCCGGGGGGGCCGGTTACAATGAGCAGTTCTTC. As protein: CASSPGGAGYNEQFF.

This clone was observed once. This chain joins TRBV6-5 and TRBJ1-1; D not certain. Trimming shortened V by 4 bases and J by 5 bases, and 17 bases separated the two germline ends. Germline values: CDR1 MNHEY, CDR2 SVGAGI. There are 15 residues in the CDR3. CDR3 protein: CASSSPRDSRTEAFF. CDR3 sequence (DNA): TGTGCCAGCAGTTCCCCCCGGGATTCGAGGACTGAAGCTTTCTTT.

The CDR3 here is CASSQGSQARNEKLFF. The DNA of the CDR3 is TGTGCCAGCAGCCAAGGTTCCCAGGCGCGTAATGAAAAACTGTTTTTT. The V and J genes are TRBV4-2 and TRBJ1-4; D is unclear. V lost 1 base and J 4 bases, leaving 13 bases between the germline ends. The CDR3 is 16 amino acids. Germline CDR1 and CDR2: LGHNA and YNFKEQ.

The CDR3 sequence: CASSPRQAHYGYTF. CDR3 sequence (DNA): TGCGCCAGCAGCCCCAGGCAGGCTCACTATGGCTACACCTTC. The chain recombines TRBV5-1 with TRBJ1-2; D is undetermined. Germline lookup yields CDR1 SGHRS and CDR2 YFSETQ. The CDR3 runs to 14 residues. The ends were cut back, 4 bases at V and 3 bases at J, with 13 bases in the middle.

The chain's CDR3 is CASSPAGINSPLHF. CDR3 bases: TGTGCCAGCAGTCCCGCGGGGATTAATTCACCCCTCCACTTT. V usage is TRBV6-5 and J usage is TRBJ1-6, with D hard to call. The CDR3 sequence is 14 residues long. V was clipped by 5 bases and J by 6 bases, with 11 bases between them. CDR1 and CDR2 (germline): MNHEY, SVGAGI.

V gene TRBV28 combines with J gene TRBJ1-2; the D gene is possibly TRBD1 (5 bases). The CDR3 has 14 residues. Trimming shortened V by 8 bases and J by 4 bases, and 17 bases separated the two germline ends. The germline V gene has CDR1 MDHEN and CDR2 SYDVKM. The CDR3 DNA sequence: TGTGCCAGCTGGTCAATACAGGCATCCTATGGCTACACCTTC. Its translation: CASWSIQASYGYTF.

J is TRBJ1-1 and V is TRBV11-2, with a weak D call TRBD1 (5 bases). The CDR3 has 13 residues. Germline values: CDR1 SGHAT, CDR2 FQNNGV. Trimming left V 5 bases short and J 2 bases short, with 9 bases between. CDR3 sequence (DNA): TGTGCCAGCAGCAGGGGCATAAACACTGAAGCTTTCTTT. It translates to CASSRGINTEAFF.

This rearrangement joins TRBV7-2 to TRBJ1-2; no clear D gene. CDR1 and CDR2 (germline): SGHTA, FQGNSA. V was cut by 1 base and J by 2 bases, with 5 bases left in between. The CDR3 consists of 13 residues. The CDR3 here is CASSLGTNYGYTF. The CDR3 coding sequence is TGTGCCAGCAGCTTAGGAACAAACTATGGCTACACCTTC.

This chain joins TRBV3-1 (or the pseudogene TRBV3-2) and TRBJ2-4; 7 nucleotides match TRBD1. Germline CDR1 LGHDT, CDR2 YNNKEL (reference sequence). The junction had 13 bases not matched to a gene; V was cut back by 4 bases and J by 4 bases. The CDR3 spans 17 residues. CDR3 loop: CASSLGEGGQPKNIQYF. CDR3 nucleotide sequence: TGTGCCAGCAGCCTGGGTGAAGGGGGACAGCCGAAAAACATTCAGTACTTC.

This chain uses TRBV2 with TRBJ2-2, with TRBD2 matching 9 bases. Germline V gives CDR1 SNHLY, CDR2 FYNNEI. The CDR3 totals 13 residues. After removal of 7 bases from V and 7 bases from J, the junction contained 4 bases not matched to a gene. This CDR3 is CASILRGGGELFF. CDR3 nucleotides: TGTGCCAGCATTTTGCGGGGGGGCGGGGAGCTGTTTTTT. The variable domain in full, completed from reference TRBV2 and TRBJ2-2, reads EPEVTQTPSHQVTQMGQEVILRCVPISNHLYFYWYRQILGQKVEFLVSFYNNEISEKSEIFDDQFSVERPDGSNFTLKIRSTKLEDSAMYFCASILRGGGELFFGEGSRLTVL.

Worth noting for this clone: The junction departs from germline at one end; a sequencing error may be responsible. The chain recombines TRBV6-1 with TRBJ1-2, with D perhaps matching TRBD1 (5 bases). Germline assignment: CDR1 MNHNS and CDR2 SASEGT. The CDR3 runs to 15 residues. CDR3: CASSQAGTVIYGYTF. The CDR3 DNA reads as TGTGCCAGCAGTCAAGCCGGGACTGTGATCTATGGCTACACCTTC.

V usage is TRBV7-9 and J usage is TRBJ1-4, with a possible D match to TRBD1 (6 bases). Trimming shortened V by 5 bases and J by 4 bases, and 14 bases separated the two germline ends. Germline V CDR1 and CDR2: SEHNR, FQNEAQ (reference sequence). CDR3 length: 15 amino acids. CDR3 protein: CASSTDGQINEKLFF. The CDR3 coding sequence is TGTGCCAGCAGCACCGACGGACAGATTAATGAAAAACTGTTTTTT.